This TCR beta chain is drawn from a study of PD-1 blockade in classical Hodgkin lymphoma. All the patients suffered relapse after autologous stem cell transplantation, and brentuximab vedotin exposure differed. TCRdb keeps only in-frame clones here, not all; method: immunoSEQ multiplex PCR. The sample contains about 97,000 clones, approximately 90% of which appear only once. Study-wide results and caveats: Complete responders started with a diversity level that resembled newly diagnosed patients at baseline. Relapsed/refractory patients reportedly had lower baseline diversity than newly diagnosed patients.

For this clone: As yet, its antigen is unknown.

From germline, CDR1 is MNHNS and CDR2 SASEGT. The CDR3 runs to 14 residues. Trimming removed 7 bases from V and 1 base from J, with 13 bases in between. Sequences were derived from peripheral blood mononuclear cells (PBMCs), sampled before the second cycle of nivolumab. This TCR came from a human donor with classical Hodgkin lymphoma. The chain combines TRBV6-1 with TRBJ2-5; either TRBD1 or TRBD2 may supply D (5 bases each). The CDR3 DNA reads as TGTGCCAGCACGGCGTTCGGGGCCCAAGAGACCCAGTACTTC. Amino acids: CASTAFGAQETQYF.